This T cell receptor (beta chain) was found in a study of T cells in Graves' hyperthyroidism and ophthalmopathy (dated by TCRdb to the late 2010s). About the study as a whole: To identify distinguishing TCR V-J signatures, a discovery cohort of about a hundred patients was used, comprising under 45 with Graves' ophthalmopathy and about 59 with stable Graves' hyperthyroidism. An independent validation cohort of around 19 hyperthyroidism patients and approximately 16 patients who later progressed to ophthalmopathy tested prospective prediction of ophthalmopathy. The 100 discovery patients were divided at random into training and test sets in a 7:3 ratio. In addition, the study compared T-cell repertoires in thyroid tissue and in blood from several Graves' hyperthyroidism patients. After blood sampling, hyperthyroidism patients were treated with methimazole at a starting dose of 30 mg daily, and ophthalmopathy patients were treated with high-dose intravenous methylprednisolone. TCR Vbeta CDR3 sequencing of 140 or so peripheral blood samples (under 45 ophthalmopathy, roughly 74 hyperthyroidism and roughly 17 progressor patients) is reported in the paper. Overall study results and their limits: A model built on a 13 V-J signature distinguished ophthalmopathy from stable hyperthyroidism, reaching 85% to 90% sensitivity and about 81% specificity in cross-validation and 80%/75% in testing. No statistical method was used to fix the sample size in advance, and group allocation was not hidden from the investigators. During validation, the model predicted progression to ophthalmopathy a median of about 6.5 months ahead of onset, with more than 55% sensitivity and 72% to 80% specificity. Most expanded thyroid clonotypes (frequency above 0.001) were also detected in blood, a finding suggesting that blood repertoires may reflect thyroid immune responses.

Amplification of TCR beta CDR3 regions was carried out from RNA transcripts. The first round of RT-PCR for the TCR CDR3 was performed with the HTBI primer set and the Qiagen OneStep RT-PCR kit. Libraries were constructed in a second round of multiplex PCR, after which size selection and purification were carried out. Libraries were sequenced paired-end with 100 bp reads on an Illumina HiSeq2000. The study's own analysis went as follows. SOAPnuke was used to process the raw data, removing reads that contained adapters or uncalled bases, had a mean Phred below 15, or lacked an exact match to the constant primer or identifier. High-quality paired reads were merged with COPE v1.2.5, and unique nucleotide sequences were defined as clonotypes. MiTCR v1.1 was used to align clonotypes to the IMGT TRBV, TRBD and TRBJ reference segments. Analysis was restricted to V-J combinations with a frequency above 0.0001, which covered roughly 99% of repertoires. A TCS score was defined as the ratio between F50 (clonal expansion) and ExV (chaos), using BLOSUM62-based TCRdist between CDR3 peptides within each V-J. Welch's t-statistics and random forest reduced around 550 V-J features to 13, which were used in a naive Bayes classifier (R e1071). The Morisita-Horn index was used to measure how similar the thyroid and blood repertoires were. TCRdb reprocessing: public reads trimmed at Q25 with fastp, clones called with MiXCR, in-frame beta chains kept. One record per CDR3 amino acid sequence lists the most common genes and DNA. The V and J calls, along with clone size, are taken from TCRdb and not from the paper's own processing. The sample table lists approximately 700,000 distinct CDR3 sequences, just under 45% of them with a count of one. The top ten clones comprise under 8% of the sample.

Measured from the cysteine to the phenylalanine, the CDR3 is 13 residues long. The retained sequence is limited to the CDR3, 39 bases, with the frame set at the first base. CDR1 and CDR2 (SGDLS, YYNGEE) derive from the germline V gene. V is clipped by 6 bases and J by 8 bases, and the sequence between their germline boundaries is 17 bases long. This clonotype was seen more than once but under ten times. The specificity of this receptor is unknown. No per-base quality is available; no much larger clone lies one base away. Exclusion was applied to patients with uncontrolled infections, other autoimmune diseases, pregnancy or lactation. Diagnoses were established on the basis of clinical symptoms, serum thyroxine and TRAb, thyroid ultrasound, and orbital computed tomography. Total RNA was extracted with Trizol reagent, and quality was checked on an Agilent 2100 Bioanalyzer.

Here the chain combines TRBV9 and TRBJ1-1; the D gene identity is not certain. This clonotype was obtained from an adult man with Graves' disease, either hyperthyroidism or ophthalmopathy (not recorded which). The specimen was peripheral blood or thyroid tissue (not recorded which). The CDR3: CASKSGQRAEAFF. The DNA sequence is given as TGTGCCAGCAAGTCGGGCCAGCGCGCCGAAGCTTTCTTT.